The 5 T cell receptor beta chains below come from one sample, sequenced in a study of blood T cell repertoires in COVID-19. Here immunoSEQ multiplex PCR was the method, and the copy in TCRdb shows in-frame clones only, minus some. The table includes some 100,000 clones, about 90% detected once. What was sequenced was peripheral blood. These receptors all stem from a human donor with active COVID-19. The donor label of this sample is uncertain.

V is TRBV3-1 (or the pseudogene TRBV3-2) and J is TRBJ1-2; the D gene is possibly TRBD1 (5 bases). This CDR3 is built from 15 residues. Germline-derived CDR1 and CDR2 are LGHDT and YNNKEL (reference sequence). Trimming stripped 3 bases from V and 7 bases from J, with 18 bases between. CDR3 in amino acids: CASSHHGQGGGGYTF. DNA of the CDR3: TGTGCCAGCAGCCACCACGGGCAGGGAGGCGGTGGCTACACCTTC.

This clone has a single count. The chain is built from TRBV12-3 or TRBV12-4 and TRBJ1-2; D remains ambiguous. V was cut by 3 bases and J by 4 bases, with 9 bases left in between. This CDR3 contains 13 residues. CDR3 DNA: TGTGCCAGCAGTTTGGGAGCCCTCTATGGCTACACCTTC. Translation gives CASSLGALYGYTF.

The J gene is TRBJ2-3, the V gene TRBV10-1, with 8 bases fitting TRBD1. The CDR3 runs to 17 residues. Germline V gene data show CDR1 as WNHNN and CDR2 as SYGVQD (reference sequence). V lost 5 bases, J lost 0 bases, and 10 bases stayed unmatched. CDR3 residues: CASSRTGSLTSTDTQYF. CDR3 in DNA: TGCGCCAGCAGTAGGACAGGGTCATTAACTAGCACAGATACGCAGTATTTT.

The CDR3 nucleotides are TGCGCCAGCAGCTTGGCCAGGGGCGCCTACGAGCAGTACTTC. Residues: CASSLARGAYEQYF. The chain employs TRBV5-1 and TRBJ2-7; a weak D match, TRBD1 (6 bases). Trimming removed 0 bases from V and 2 bases from J, with 9 bases in between. CDR1 and CDR2 (germline): SGHRS, YFSETQ. The CDR3 consists of 14 residues.

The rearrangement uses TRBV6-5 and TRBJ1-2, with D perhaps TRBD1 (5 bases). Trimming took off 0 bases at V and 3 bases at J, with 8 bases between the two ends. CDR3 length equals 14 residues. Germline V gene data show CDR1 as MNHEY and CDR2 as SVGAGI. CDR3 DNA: TGTGCCAGCAGTTACTCCGGGACTGACTATGGCTACACCTTC. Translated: CASSYSGTDYGYTF.